The 19 T cell receptor beta chains in this list originate from one sample, sequenced in a study of early stage breast cancer tumors. TCRdb keeps only in-frame clones here, not all; method: immunoSEQ multiplex PCR. The profile covers tens of thousands of clones, with roughly 80% appearing a single time and 1.1% to 1.5% taken by the ten largest. What was sequenced was blood. Receptor source: a person in their fifties with breast cancer.

The rearrangement joins TRBV7-8 to TRBJ2-7; D gene ambiguous. The CDR3 is 12 residues long. The V and J ends lost 0 bases and 7 bases respectively, with 7 bases between them. Germline V gene sequence: CDR1 SGHVS, CDR2 FQNEAQ. The CDR3 bases are TGTGCCAGCAGCTTAGCTCTGGGGGAGCAGTACTTC. The encoded protein is CASSLALGEQYF. The variable domain in full, with the rest retrieved from reference TRBV7-8 and TRBJ2-7, is GAGVSQSPRYKVAKRGQDVALRCDPISGHVSLFWYQQALGQGPEFLTYFQNEAQLDKSGLPSDRFFAERPEGSVSTLKIQRTQQEDSAVYLCASSLALGEQYFGPGTRLTVT.

This clone showed up just once. The V and J genes are TRBV5-1 and TRBJ2-7, with 9 bases lining up with TRBD2. The germline CDR1 and CDR2 sequences are SGHRS and YFSETQ. CDR3 length: 16 amino acids. J gave up 0 bases and V 0 bases, and 4 bases lay outside the gene matches. The CDR3 reads CASSLDRGGASYEQYF. CDR3 coding DNA: TGCGCCAGCAGCTTGGATCGCGGGGGGGCCTCCTACGAGCAGTACTTC.

The chain joins TRBV5-8 to TRBJ1-4; D gene uncertain. Per the germline V gene, CDR1 is SGHTS and CDR2 is YDEGEE. The CDR3 totals 16 residues. Trimming left V 4 bases short and J 8 bases short, with 21 bases between. This CDR3 reads CASSLTKRGIGEKLFF. The CDR3 bases are TGTGCCAGCAGCCTTACAAAGCGAGGGATAGGGGAAAAACTGTTTTTT.

This chain joins TRBV21-1 and TRBJ2-3; the table's D call TRBD2 went unverified against the DNA. TRBV21-1 is assigned pseudogene status. CDR3 length equals 19 residues. CDR3 residues: CASSQQNVSAEGFTDVQYF. The CDR3 DNA sequence: TGTGCCAGCAGCCAGCAAAACGTCTCCGCGGAGGGGTTCACGGACGTCCAGTATTTT.

The chain links TRBV5-1 to TRBJ1-2, with TRBD1 matching 8 bases. The V and J ends lost 3 bases and 8 bases, in that order; junction bases with no gene match: 12. The CDR3 is 15 residues long. Per the germline V gene, CDR1 is SGHRS and CDR2 is YFSETQ. CDR3: CASSSRTGSNWGYTF. The CDR3 nucleotides read TGCGCCAGCAGCTCCCGGACAGGGAGTAATTGGGGCTACACCTTC.

The chain uses TRBV2 and TRBJ2-5; no clear D gene. CDR3 length: 11 amino acids. Germline lookup yields CDR1 SNHLY and CDR2 FYNNEI. Trimming took off 2 bases at V and 5 bases at J, with 3 bases between the two ends. CDR3 coding DNA: TGTGCCAGCAGTGAACTGGAGACCCAGTACTTC. Its translation is CASSELETQYF.

The chain carries TRBV5-1 and TRBJ1-1, with TRBD1 matching 7 bases. This CDR3 has 14 residues. CDR1 SGHRS and CDR2 YFSETQ come from the germline V gene. Trimming removed 4 bases from V and 1 base from J; junction bases left unmatched: 4. CDR3 protein: CASSLTGTNTEAFF. The DNA for the CDR3 is TGCGCCAGCAGCCTGACAGGGACGAACACTGAAGCTTTCTTT.

The rearrangement joins TRBV6-6 to TRBJ2-7, with no clear D. Germline V gives CDR1 MNHNY, CDR2 SVGAGI (reference sequence). The CDR3 totals 13 residues. V gave up 0 bases and J gave up 4 bases, with 7 bases separating them. CDR3 DNA: TGTGCCAGCAGTTACTCGATGCGGTACGAGCAGTACTTC. As protein: CASSYSMRYEQYF.

The gene calls are TRBV27 and TRBJ2-7; 9 bases map to TRBD1. V lost 2 bases and J lost 2; bases outside the gene matches: 7. CDR3 length: 16 residues. CDR1 MNHEY and CDR2 SMNVEV come from the germline V gene (reference sequence). CDR3 region: CASSLRWTGVPYEQYF. CDR3 coding DNA: TGTGCCAGCAGTTTAAGGTGGACAGGGGTCCCCTACGAGCAGTACTTC.

V is TRBV19 and J is TRBJ2-2; 9 bases map to TRBD2. Germline loops: CDR1 LNHDA, CDR2 SQIVND (reference sequence). V lost 4 bases and J lost 6; bases outside the gene matches: 3. This CDR3 is built from 14 residues. The CDR3 sequence: CASSSGRAAGELFF. Written as DNA, the CDR3 is TGTGCCAGTAGTAGCGGGAGGGCCGCCGGGGAGCTGTTTTTT.

This clone was detected once. V usage is TRBV9 and J usage is TRBJ2-5; unclear D gene. CDR1 is SGDLS, CDR2 YYNGEE, per germline. Trimming took 0 bases from V and 3 from J, leaving 9 bases between them. CDR3 length: 14 residues. The CDR3 bases are TGTGCCAGCAGCGTAGAGGCAGAGAAAGAGACCCAGTACTTC. Translating it yields CASSVEAEKETQYF.

V and J are TRBV6-5 and TRBJ2-5; TRBD2 aligns across 9 bases. The CDR3 spans 14 residues. V lost 4 bases to trimming and J lost 7 bases; unmatched junction nucleotides: 7. The germline CDR1 and CDR2 sequences are MNHEY and SVGAGI. CDR3 region: CASSWERGEGTQYF. The CDR3, as DNA: TGTGCCAGCAGTTGGGAGCGGGGGGAAGGGACCCAGTACTTC.

Regarding this clone: One end of the junction is discordant with germline, which a read error may explain. The V gene is TRBV7-7, the J gene TRBJ1-4, with D perhaps TRBD1 (5 bases). Germline V gene lookup returns CDR1 SSHAT and CDR2 FNYEAQ (reference sequence). The CDR3 consists of 15 residues. The CDR3 bases are TGTGCTAGCAGCTTAACGGGGGGTTCGGGAGAAAAACTGTTTTTT. Protein product: CASSLTGGSGEKLFF.

This chain connects TRBV6-5 to TRBJ2-7; TRBD2 matches at 9 bases. The CDR3 covers 15 residues. Trimming at V came to 3 bases and at J to 4 bases, leaving 7 bases not matched to a gene. The germline V gene has CDR1 MNHEY and CDR2 SVGAGI. This chain's CDR3 is CASSYSGSTGYEQYF. The CDR3 coding sequence is TGTGCCAGCAGTTATAGCGGGAGTACTGGTTACGAGCAGTACTTC.

The CDR3 region is CASSPTAGYTF. Here the CDR3 DNA reads TGTGCCAGCAGCCCCACCGCTGGCTACACCTTC. The rearrangement joins TRBV7-9 to TRBJ1-2; D is ambiguous. V lost 5 bases to trimming and J lost 7 bases, with 8 bases between them. The CDR3 extends over 11 amino acids. Germline V gene data show CDR1 as SEHNR and CDR2 as FQNEAQ (reference sequence).

The CDR3 DNA is TGTGCCAGCAGCATATGGCCCGGGACAGATACGCAGTATTTT. Protein sequence: CASSIWPGTDTQYF. The chain is built from TRBV7-9 and TRBJ2-3; no reliable D call. The germline CDR1 and CDR2 sequences are SEHNR and FQNEAQ (reference sequence). V dropped 5 bases and J dropped 3 bases, with 12 bases sitting between them. This CDR3 has 14 amino acids.

The CDR3 protein is CASQEGNEQFF. CDR3 coding DNA: TGTGCCAGCCAAGAGGGCAATGAGCAGTTCTTC. This rearrangement joins TRBV6-5 to TRBJ2-1; maybe TRBD2 (5 bases). The V end lost 8 bases, the J end lost 6 bases, and 8 bases lay between the germline ends. The CDR3 contains 11 residues. Germline V gene data show CDR1 as MNHEY and CDR2 as SVGAGI.

This clone was counted a single time. J is TRBJ1-1 and V is TRBV6-6; D not resolved. Germline V gives CDR1 MNHNY, CDR2 SVGAGI (reference sequence). V was clipped by 4 bases and J by 1 base, with 10 bases between them. CDR3 size: 14 residues. The CDR3: CASSSTDRNTEAFF. DNA of the CDR3: TGTGCCAGCAGTTCTACGGACCGGAACACTGAAGCTTTCTTT.

The genes are TRBV7-2 and TRBJ2-6; no reliable D call. This CDR3 is 16 amino acids long. Germline V gene data show CDR1 as SGHTA and CDR2 as FQGNSA. The V gene lost 3 bases and the J gene lost 0 bases, with 9 bases spanning the gap. The CDR3 spells CASSFLGSSGANVLTF. As DNA, the CDR3 is TGTGCCAGCAGCTTTTTAGGAAGCTCTGGGGCCAACGTCCTGACTTTC.